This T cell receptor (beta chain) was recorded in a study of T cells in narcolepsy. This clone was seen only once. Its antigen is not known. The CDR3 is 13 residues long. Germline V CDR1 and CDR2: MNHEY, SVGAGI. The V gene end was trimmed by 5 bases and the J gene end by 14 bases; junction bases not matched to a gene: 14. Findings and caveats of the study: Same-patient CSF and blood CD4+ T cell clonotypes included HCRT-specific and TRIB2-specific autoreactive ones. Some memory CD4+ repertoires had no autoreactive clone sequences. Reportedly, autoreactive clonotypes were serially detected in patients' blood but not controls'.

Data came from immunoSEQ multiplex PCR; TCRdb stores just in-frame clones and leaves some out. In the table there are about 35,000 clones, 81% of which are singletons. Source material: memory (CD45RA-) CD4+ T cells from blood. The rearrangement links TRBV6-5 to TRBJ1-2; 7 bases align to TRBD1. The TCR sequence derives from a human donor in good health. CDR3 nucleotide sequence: TGTGCCAGCAGTCCGACAGGGATCTATGGAGGAACCTTC. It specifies CASSPTGIYGGTF.